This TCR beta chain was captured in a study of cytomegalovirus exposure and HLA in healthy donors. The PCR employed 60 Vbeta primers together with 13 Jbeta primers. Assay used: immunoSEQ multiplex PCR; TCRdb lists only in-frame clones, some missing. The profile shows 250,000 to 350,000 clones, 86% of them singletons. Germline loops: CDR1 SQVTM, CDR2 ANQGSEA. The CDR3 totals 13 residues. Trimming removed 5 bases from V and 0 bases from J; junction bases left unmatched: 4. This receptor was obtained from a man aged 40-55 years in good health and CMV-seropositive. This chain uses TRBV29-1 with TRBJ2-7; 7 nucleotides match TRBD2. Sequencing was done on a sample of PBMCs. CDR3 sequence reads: CSVWDYISYEQYF. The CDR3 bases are TGCAGCGTTTGGGACTATATCTCCTACGAGCAGTACTTC.